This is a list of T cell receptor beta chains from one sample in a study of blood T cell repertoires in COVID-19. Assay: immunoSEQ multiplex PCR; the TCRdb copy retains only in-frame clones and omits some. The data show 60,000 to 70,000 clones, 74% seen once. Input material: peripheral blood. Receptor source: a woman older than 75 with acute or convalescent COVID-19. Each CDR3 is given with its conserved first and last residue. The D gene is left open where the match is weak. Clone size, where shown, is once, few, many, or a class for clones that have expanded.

CDR3nt: TGTGCCAGTAGTATTGGGGGACAGATGTACAATGAGCAGTTCTTC
CDR3aa: CASSIGGQMYNEQFF
v_gene: TRBV19
d_gene: TRBD1
abundance: once
j_gene: TRBJ2-1

CDR3nt: TGTGCCATTCGGCGGATCCTAGCGGGAAGCGAGCAGTACTTC
CDR3aa: CAIRRILAGSEQYF
v_gene: TRBV10-3
d_gene: TRBD2
abundance: .
j_gene: TRBJ2-7

CDR3nt: TGTGCCAGCAGCCAGACAGGCCAACTAGGCTACACCTTC
CDR3aa: CASSQTGQLGYTF
v_gene: TRBV5-4
d_gene: .
abundance: few
j_gene: TRBJ1-2

CDR3nt: TGTGCCAGCAGTTTAATTCAAGCCACTGAAGCTTTCTTT
CDR3aa: CASSLIQATEAFF
v_gene: TRBV12-3/TRBV12-4
d_gene: .
abundance: .
j_gene: TRBJ1-1

CDR3nt: TGTGCCAGCAGCAGGGTCGGATACGAGCAGTACTTC
CDR3aa: CASSRVGYEQYF
v_gene: TRBV12-3/TRBV12-4
d_gene: .
abundance: few
j_gene: TRBJ2-7

CDR3nt: TGTGCCACCGGAAGGGGGCTAGCCGGGGCCAACGTCCTGACTTTC
CDR3aa: CATGRGLAGANVLTF
v_gene: TRBV15
d_gene: TRBD1
abundance: .
j_gene: TRBJ2-6

CDR3nt: TGTGCCAGCAGCCCTCGACAGGATTTCTCCTACAATGAGCAGTTCTTC
CDR3aa: CASSPRQDFSYNEQFF
v_gene: TRBV13
d_gene: .
abundance: few
j_gene: TRBJ2-1

CDR3nt: TGCGCCAGCAGCCACGCAGGGACTACCGGCGAGCAGTACTTC
CDR3aa: CASSHAGTTGEQYF
v_gene: TRBV4-1
d_gene: TRBD2
abundance: .
j_gene: TRBJ2-7

CDR3nt: TGTGCCAGTAGTAGTCAGGGCAGCACCGAGCAGTACTTC
CDR3aa: CASSSQGSTEQYF
v_gene: TRBV19
d_gene: .
abundance: few
j_gene: TRBJ2-7

CDR3nt: TGTGCCAGCAGCGTAGTAGCGGGGCCCCAAGAGACCCAGTACTTC
CDR3aa: CASSVVAGPQETQYF
v_gene: TRBV9
d_gene: TRBD2
abundance: once
j_gene: TRBJ2-5

CDR3nt: TGCGCCAGCAGCTTGGGGACTCTCCTTTTTGAGGACTATGGCTACACCTTC
CDR3aa: CASSLGTLLFEDYGYTF
v_gene: TRBV5-1
d_gene: .
abundance: .
j_gene: TRBJ1-2

CDR3nt: TGTGCCAGCAGCTTAGGGAACAGGGAAAGGAACACTGAAGCTTTCTTT
CDR3aa: CASSLGNRERNTEAFF
v_gene: TRBV11-3
d_gene: .
abundance: few
j_gene: TRBJ1-1

CDR3nt: TGTGCCAGCAGCCAAGCAGCAGCGGGAGAGACCCAGTACTTC
CDR3aa: CASSQAAAGETQYF
v_gene: TRBV7-9
d_gene: .
abundance: once
j_gene: TRBJ2-5

CDR3nt: TGTGCCAGCAGCTCCCGAGGGGGCAGGGGCAACGAGCAGTACTTC
CDR3aa: CASSSRGGRGNEQYF
v_gene: TRBV11-2
d_gene: TRBD1
abundance: .
j_gene: TRBJ2-7

CDR3nt: TGTGCCAGTAGTATCGCGGGACGGTCCTATGGCTACACCTTC
CDR3aa: CASSIAGRSYGYTF
v_gene: TRBV19
d_gene: .
abundance: .
j_gene: TRBJ1-2

CDR3nt: TGTGCCAGCAGCCTACAGGGCCGGAGCACTGAAGCTTTCTTT
CDR3aa: CASSLQGRSTEAFF
v_gene: TRBV7-9
d_gene: .
abundance: .
j_gene: TRBJ1-1